This T cell receptor beta chain came from a study of cytomegalovirus exposure and HLA in healthy donors. V shed 5 bases and J shed 4 bases, with 14 bases lying between them. The germline gives CDR1 SEHNR, CDR2 FQNEAQ (reference sequence). The CDR3 runs 14 residues. Researchers ran the PCR with 60 Vbeta and 13 Jbeta primers. Generated by immunoSEQ multiplex PCR, the TCRdb table keeps only in-frame clones and is missing some. The sample lists more than 100,000 clones; more than 70% were seen once. The TCR comes from a male donor in good health and CMV-seronegative. Sequencing was carried out using PBMCs. The chain has TRBV7-9 and TRBJ1-2, with D hard to call. The CDR3 is CASSPSPRGYGYTF. In DNA, the CDR3 is TGTGCCAGCAGCCCGTCACCCCGGGGCTATGGCTACACCTTC. Full variable domain (missing parts from reference TRBV7-9 and TRBJ1-2): DTGVSQNPRHKITKRGQNVTFRCDPISEHNRLYWYRQTLGQGPEFLTYFQNEAQLEKSRLLSDRFSAERPKGSFSTLEIQRTEQGDSAMYLCASSPSPRGYGYTFGSGTRLTVV.